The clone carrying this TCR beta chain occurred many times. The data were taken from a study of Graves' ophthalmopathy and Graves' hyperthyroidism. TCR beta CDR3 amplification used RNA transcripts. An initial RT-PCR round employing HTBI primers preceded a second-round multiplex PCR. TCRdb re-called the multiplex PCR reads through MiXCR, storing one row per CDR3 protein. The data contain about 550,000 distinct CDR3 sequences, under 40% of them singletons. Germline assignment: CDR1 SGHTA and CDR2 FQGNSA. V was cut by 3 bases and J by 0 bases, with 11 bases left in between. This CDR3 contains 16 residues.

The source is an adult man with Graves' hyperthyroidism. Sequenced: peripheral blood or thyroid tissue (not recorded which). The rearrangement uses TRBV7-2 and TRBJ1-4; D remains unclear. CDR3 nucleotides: TGTGCCAGCAGCTTTGCCCCGGCCGCAACTAATGAAAAACTGTTTTTT. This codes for CASSFAPAATNEKLFF.